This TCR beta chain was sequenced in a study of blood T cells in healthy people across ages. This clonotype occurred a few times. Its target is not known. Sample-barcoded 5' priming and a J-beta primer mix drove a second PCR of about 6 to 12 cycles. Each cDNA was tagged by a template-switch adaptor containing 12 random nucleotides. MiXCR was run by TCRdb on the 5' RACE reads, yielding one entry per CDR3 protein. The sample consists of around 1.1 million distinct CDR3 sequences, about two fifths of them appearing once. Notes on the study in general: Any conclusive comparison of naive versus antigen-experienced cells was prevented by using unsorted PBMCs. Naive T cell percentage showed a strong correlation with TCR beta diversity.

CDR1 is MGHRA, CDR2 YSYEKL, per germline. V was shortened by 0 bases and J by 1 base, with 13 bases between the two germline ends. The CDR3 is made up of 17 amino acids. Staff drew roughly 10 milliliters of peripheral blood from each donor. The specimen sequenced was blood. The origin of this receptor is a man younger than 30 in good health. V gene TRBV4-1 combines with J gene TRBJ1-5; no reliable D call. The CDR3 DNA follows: TGCGCCAGCAGCCAAGAGACCCGTCCTGGGAGCAATCAGCCCCAGCATTTT. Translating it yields CASSQETRPGSNQPQHF.